This T cell receptor (beta chain) was identified during a study of blood T cells in healthy people across ages. This clonotype occurred once. Its antigen is undetermined. Study observations and caveats: With age, beta diversity per million T cells declined roughly linearly, significantly by around 43. Higher diversity and more naive CD4+ cells were features of long-lived donors, compared to aged donors. Observed TCR beta diversity showed a strong correlation with the percentage of naive T cells as measured by flow cytometry.

The authors ran a second PCR of about 7 to 12 cycles using a sample-barcoded 5' primer and a J-beta primer mix. TCRdb analysed the 5' RACE reads with MiXCR anew, one entry per CDR3 protein. This sample yields over 1,500,000 distinct CDR3 sequences, of which around 50% are seen a single time; approximately 2.1% belongs to the top ten. The specimen sequenced was blood. The TCR sequence derives from a woman aged 40-49 years in good health.

CDR3 in amino acids: CASRGRGLFGAFF. The CDR3 DNA follows: TGTGCCAGCAGGGGCAGGGGACTTTTTGGGGCTTTCTTT. The chain links TRBV7-9 to TRBJ1-1; maybe TRBD1 (6 bases). From germline, CDR1 is SEHNR and CDR2 FQNEAQ (reference sequence). Trimming removed 6 bases at V and 11 bases at J, with 19 bases between. The CDR3 length is 13 residues.